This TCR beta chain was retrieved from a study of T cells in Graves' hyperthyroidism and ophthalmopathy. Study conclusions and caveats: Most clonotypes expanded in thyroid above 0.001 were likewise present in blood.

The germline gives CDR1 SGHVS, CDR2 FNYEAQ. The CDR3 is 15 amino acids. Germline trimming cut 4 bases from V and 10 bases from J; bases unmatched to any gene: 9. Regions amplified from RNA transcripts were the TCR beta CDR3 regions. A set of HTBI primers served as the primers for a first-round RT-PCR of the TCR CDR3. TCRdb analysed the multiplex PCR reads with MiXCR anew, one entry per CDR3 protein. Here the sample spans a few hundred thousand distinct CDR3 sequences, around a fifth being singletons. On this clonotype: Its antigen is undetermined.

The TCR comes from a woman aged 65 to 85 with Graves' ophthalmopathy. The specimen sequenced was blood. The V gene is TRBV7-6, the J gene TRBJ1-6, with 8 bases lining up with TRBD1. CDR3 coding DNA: TGTGCCAGCAGCTCCGGACAGGGATTTTTGTCACCCCTCCACTTT. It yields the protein CASSSGQGFLSPLHF.